The 14 T cell receptor beta chains below come from one sample, sequenced in a study of T cells in Graves' hyperthyroidism and ophthalmopathy. The source material, RNA transcripts, was used to amplify TCR beta CDR3 regions. RT-PCR in the first round (using the HTBI primer set) targeted the TCR CDR3. Each CDR3 protein gets one entry after TCRdb re-called the multiplex PCR reads with MiXCR. The sample includes about 600,000 distinct CDR3 sequences, 15% to 20% of them seen just once. Specimen: blood. The receptors were gathered from a woman in her thirties or forties with Graves' ophthalmopathy.

This clonotype was found many times. The chain uses TRBV5-1 and TRBJ1-2; the D gene is possibly TRBD1 (6 bases). From germline, CDR1 is SGHRS and CDR2 YFSETQ. The CDR3 is 14 amino acids. The V gene lost 4 bases and the J gene lost 2 bases, with 12 bases spanning the gap. CDR3 region: CASSRTQGNYGYTF. The DNA for the CDR3 is TGCGCCAGCAGCCGAACACAGGGAAACTATGGCTACACCTTC.

The CDR3 DNA sequence: TGCAGTGCTAGAGGTGGGCGGCTCCGGGATAGCGGGAGTCGGGCAGATACGCAGTATTTT. This gives the protein CSARGGRLRDSGSRADTQYF. The chain links TRBV20-1 to TRBJ2-3; the match to TRBD2 covers 9 bases. CDR3 size: 20 residues. Germline V gene sequence: CDR1 DFQATT, CDR2 SNEGSKA (reference sequence). The ends lost 1 base at V and 4 bases at J; junction bases unmatched: 21.

This clonotype showed up just a few times. V and J are TRBV7-8 and TRBJ2-1; 8 nucleotides line up with TRBD1. Germline V gene data show CDR1 as SGHVS and CDR2 as FQNEAQ. The CDR3 sequence is 14 residues long. The trim removed 5 bases at V and 7 bases at J, leaving 7 bases unmatched. CDR3 loop: CASSIRDRSNEQFF. CDR3 DNA sequence: TGTGCCAGCAGCATAAGGGACAGGTCAAATGAGCAGTTCTTC.

Ten or more counts support this clonotype. The V and J genes are TRBV12-3 or TRBV12-4 and TRBJ1-2; a weak D match, TRBD1 (6 bases). V dropped 3 bases and J dropped 4 bases, with 9 bases sitting between them. This CDR3 has 13 residues. The DNA of the CDR3 is TGTGCCAGCAGTTTTGACAGGAGCTATGGCTACACCTTC. Translating it yields CASSFDRSYGYTF.

This clonotype showed up many times. Here the CDR3 reads CASSPPRTDTQYF. As DNA, the CDR3 is TGTGCCAGCAGTCCCCCTCGCACAGATACGCAGTATTTT. The chain is built from TRBV2 and TRBJ2-3; no clear D gene. The CDR3 totals 13 residues. V lost 5 bases and J 1 base, leaving 7 bases between the germline ends. Germline V gene data show CDR1 as SNHLY and CDR2 as FYNNEI.

The V gene is TRBV20-1, the J gene TRBJ1-3; D ambiguous. V dropped 3 bases and J dropped 0 bases, with 6 bases sitting between them. The CDR3 runs to 13 residues. CDR1 and CDR2 (germline): DFQATT, SNEGSKA (reference sequence). The CDR3 reads CSASGYSGNTIYF. CDR3 bases: TGCAGTGCTAGTGGGTACTCTGGAAACACCATATATTTT.

This clonotype has ten or more counts. J is TRBJ1-1 and V is TRBV5-1; maybe TRBD1 (6 bases). CDR1 and CDR2 from the germline V gene are SGHRS and YFSETQ. V lost 4 bases, J lost 4 bases, and 14 bases lay in between. The CDR3 has 14 residues. Written as DNA, the CDR3 is TGCGCCAGCAGCGAACAGGGATTTAGCACTGAAGCTTTCTTT. Translated: CASSEQGFSTEAFF. The complete variable domain, with remaining parts taken from reference TRBV5-1 and TRBJ1-1, reads KAGVTQTPRYLIKTRGQQVTLSCSPISGHRSVSWYQQTPGQGLQFLFEYFSETQRNKGNFPGRFSGRQFSNSRSEMNVSTLELGDSALYLCASSEQGFSTEAFFGQGTRLTVV.

The sample holds many counts of this clonotype. The chain carries TRBV3-1 and TRBJ2-1, with TRBD1 matching over 7 bases. Germline CDR1 is LGHDT and CDR2 is YNNKEL (reference sequence). Losses at the gene ends were 5 bases for V and 0 bases for J; bases not matched to a gene: 4. This CDR3 contains 15 residues. The CDR3 loop is CASSVQGSSYNEQFF. The CDR3 DNA follows: TGTGCCAGCAGCGTACAGGGGTCCTCCTACAATGAGCAGTTCTTC.

About this clonotype itself: A much larger clone is a single base away; this may be a read error. The chain uses TRBV2 and TRBJ1-2; TRBD1 matches 7 bases. This CDR3 comprises 11 residues. Trimming removed 7 bases from V and 9 bases from J; junction bases left unmatched: 5. Germline assignment: CDR1 SNHLY and CDR2 FYNNEI. The CDR3 DNA follows: TGTGCCAGCATAGGGGGCTTGAGCTACACCTTC. Translated: CASIGGLSYTF. Full variable domain (outside the CDR3, taken from reference TRBV2 and TRBJ1-2): EPEVTQTPSHQVTQMGQEVILRCVPISNHLYFYWYRQILGQKVEFLVSFYNNEISEKSEIFDDQFSVERPDGSNFTLKIRSTKLEDSAMYFCASIGGLSYTFGSGTRLTVV.

The chain uses TRBV5-1 and TRBJ1-2, with TRBD1 matching over 8 bases. Trimming removed 0 bases from V and 8 bases from J; junction bases left unmatched: 6. CDR1 is SGHRS, CDR2 YFSETQ, per germline. The CDR3 consists of 14 residues. CDR3 loop: CASSLVAGGRGYTF. CDR3 DNA sequence: TGCGCCAGCAGCTTGGTGGCAGGGGGCCGAGGCTACACCTTC.

V is TRBV18 and J is TRBJ1-1; D remains ambiguous. This CDR3 comprises 13 residues. The germline CDR1 and CDR2 sequences are KGHSH and LQKENI. Between the trimmed V and J ends, which lost 6 bases and 10 bases, there was a span of 18 bases. In DNA form, the CDR3 reads TGTGCCAGCTCCCCCGGGGAGGGCGACATAGCTTTCTTT. Encoded protein: CASSPGEGDIAFF.

V and J are TRBV6-1 and TRBJ2-7, with a weak D call TRBD2 (5 bases). The CDR3 totals 15 residues. V dropped 5 bases and J dropped 3 bases, with 17 bases sitting between them. The V gene's germline CDR1 is MNHNS and CDR2 SASEGT. CDR3 protein: CASSPGVPKVYEQYF. CDR3 in DNA: TGTGCCAGCAGTCCCGGGGTCCCAAAGGTCTACGAGCAGTACTTC.

In this sample, this clonotype turned up many times. J is TRBJ1-5 and V is TRBV2; D is possibly TRBD1 (5 bases). Germline CDR1 and CDR2: SNHLY and FYNNEI. The CDR3 consists of 16 residues. The V gene lost 5 bases and the J gene lost 7 bases, with 21 bases spanning the gap. The CDR3 DNA is TGTGCCAGCAGTCCCCAGTTGGGGGGTACGGGACAGCCCCAGCATTTT. Its translation: CASSPQLGGTGQPQHF.

This clonotype was counted at least ten times. The rearrangement links TRBV28 to TRBJ2-7, with D tentatively TRBD1 or TRBD2 (5 bases each). The CDR3 contains 13 residues. V lost 3 bases and J 7 bases, leaving 13 bases between the germline ends. The V gene's germline CDR1 is MDHEN and CDR2 SYDVKM. CDR3 protein: CASSLWGMGEQYF. The CDR3 coding sequence is TGTGCCAGCAGTTTGTGGGGGATGGGAGAGCAGTACTTC. The full variable domain, rest sourced from reference TRBV28 and TRBJ2-7, is DVKVTQSSRYLVKRTGEKVFLECVQDMDHENMFWYRQDPGLGLRLIYFSYDVKMKEKGDIPEGYSVSREKKERFSLILESASTNQTSMYLCASSLWGMGEQYFGPGTRLTVT.